Each of the 3 T cell receptor beta chains below was sequenced from the same sample in a study of cytomegalovirus exposure and HLA in healthy donors (dated by TCRdb to about 2017). Libraries were made using the immunoSEQ multiplex PCR assay. The multiplex PCR relied on a mix of 60 forward primers for TCR Vbeta segments and 13 reverse primers for TCR Jbeta segments. The immuneACCESS repertoire file appears here via TCRdb, limited to in-frame rearrangements. These files lack a portion of the clones; in checked studies, under half of the deficit traces to unresolved V genes, and the cause of the others is not known. The sample includes about 150,000 clones, with about 72% observed a single time. The ten most abundant clones make up approximately 2% of the sample. Specimen: PBMCs. The receptors here all came from a man aged 35 to 55 in good health and CMV-seronegative.

The chain uses TRBV7-2 and TRBJ1-2; TRBD1 matches at 7 bases. The CDR3 sequence is 14 residues long. CDR1 is SGHTA and CDR2 is FQGNSA in the germline V gene. V shed 5 bases, J shed 1 base, and the junction held 4 bases outside the gene matches. The DNA for the CDR3 is TGTGCCAGCAGCATTAGGGGGCGTAACTATGGCTACACCTTC. The encoded protein is CASSIRGRNYGYTF. The complete variable domain, with remaining parts taken from reference TRBV7-2 and TRBJ1-2, reads GAGVSQSPSNKVTEKGKDVELRCDPISGHTALYWYRQSLGQGLEFLIYFQGNSAPDKSGLPSDRFSAERTGGSVSTLTIQRTQQEDSAVYLCASSIRGRNYGYTFGSGTRLTVV.

The rearrangement joins TRBV5-4 to TRBJ1-2; unclear D gene. The CDR3 spans 14 residues. The V and J ends lost 0 bases and 2 bases respectively, with 8 bases between them. Per germline, CDR1 SGHNT and CDR2 YYREEE (reference sequence). CDR3 coding DNA: TGTGCCAGCAGCTTGGTGGGCCAGAACTATGGCTACACCTTC. It encodes CASSLVGQNYGYTF.

About this clone itself: An end of the junction does not agree with germline; a read error may underlie this. The chain combines TRBV10-3 with TRBJ1-2, with D unclear. This CDR3 is 12 amino acids long. Germline CDR1 and CDR2: ENHRY and SYGVKD. The DNA of the CDR3 is TGTGCCATCAGTGAGTCGGGAAAGTGGACTAGCTTC. It specifies CAISESGKWTSF.